This T cell receptor (beta chain) was profiled in a study of blood T cell repertoires in COVID-19 (dated by TCRdb to the early 2020s). About the study as a whole: Samples covering the acute and convalescent phases of COVID-19 were provided by collaborators in the United States, Italy and Spain. The repertoires were released in a freely available public database meant as a resource for research on the immune response to SARS-CoV-2. Samples came from the ongoing ImmuneRACE study (first 160 participants) plus 1,254 subjects from 6 global collaborators. Where available, HLA class I and class II types were obtained from metadata supplied by the sample provider rather than from assay-based typing. The material from the prospective study consisted of cDNA or gDNA derived from T cells, B-cell-depleted T cells, or PBMCs. Deeply sampled blood TCRbeta repertoires from subjects exposed to, actively infected with, or recovered from COVID-19 were included in the dataset. Sample metadata almost always included a de-identified subject ID, COVID-19 status, age in years and sex. General conclusions and limits of the study: Clinical and demographic metadata were provided uncurated, with the amount varying by source and participant.

The collaborating institutions used their own protocols to collect whole blood in K2EDTA tubes. For TCRbeta analysis, collaborators shipped samples in one of three forms: frozen whole blood, isolated PBMCs, or DNA extracted from either of those sample types. To note about this clone: The antigen this receptor binds is unknown. Base qualities are not provided; no much larger clone lies one nucleotide away.

The immunoSEQ Assay, a bias-controlled multiplex PCR, was used to amplify TCRbeta CDR3 regions from genomic DNA. In the source study's methods: The number of nucleated cells in each sample was estimated from the amplification of reference gene primers within the assay. To quantify the absolute abundance of each unique TCRbeta CDR3 rearrangement, sequence reads were collapsed and filtered. For each sample, productive Simpson clonality was calculated by taking the square root of Simpson's diversity index across productive rearrangements. Sourced from immuneACCESS, this table was stored by TCRdb with only in-frame sequences that have V and J called. A share of the clones is absent; for the studies checked, an unresolved V gene accounts for under half, and the remainder has no known explanation. Clone size and the V and J calls come from that table; the DNA yielded D and trimming. This sample holds 200,000 to 300,000 clones; around 80% were observed only once. The leading ten clones occupy approximately 3.2% of the sample.

The CDR1 and CDR2 encoded by the germline V gene are MDHEN and SYDVKM. From the cysteine up to the phenylalanine, the CDR3 has a length of 15 residues. Only CDR3 DNA remains: 45 bases, in frame from the first base. V gives up 5 bases and J gives up 6 bases, and the segment between their germline ends measures 19 bases. The receptor was derived from a woman between 18 and 29 years old with acute or convalescent COVID-19. The sequenced material came from peripheral blood. The V gene is TRBV28 and the J gene is TRBJ1-1; confidence is insufficient to name the D gene. The nucleotides read TGTGCCAGCAGTCAAACCTGGGTTGTGAGCGCTGAAGCTTTCTTT. The resulting protein is CASSQTWVVSAEAFF.